The 12 T cell receptor beta chains reported below all come from one sample, sequenced in a study of cytomegalovirus exposure and HLA in healthy donors. Only in-frame clones appear in the TCRdb table, and some are missing; sequencing was by immunoSEQ multiplex PCR. Of over 100,000 clones in the sample, around 89% are singletons; the top ten hold just under 6.5%. The specimen was PBMCs. The receptors come from a woman aged 18 to 35 in good health and CMV-seropositive.

Of note for this clone: This same CDR3 is encoded by further DNA sequences in the sample. The chain uses TRBV6-6 and TRBJ1-1; TRBD1 matches at 7 bases. Germline V CDR1 and CDR2: MNHNY, SVGAGI (reference sequence). This CDR3 contains 14 residues. V was pared by 5 bases and J by 3 bases, with 6 bases of the junction left unmatched. DNA for the CDR3: TGTGCCAGCAGTCGTACAGGGGCCGACACTGAAGCTTTCTTT. It is translated as CASSRTGADTEAFF.

The gene calls are TRBV5-6 and TRBJ2-1; TRBD2 aligns across 11 bases. The CDR3 is made up of 15 amino acids. The V gene end was trimmed by 5 bases and the J gene end by 5 bases; junction bases not matched to a gene: 6. Germline loops: CDR1 SGHDT, CDR2 YYEEEE. CDR3 nucleotide sequence: TGTGCCAGCAGTCTAGCGGGAGGCCCTAACAATGAGCAGTTCTTC. Amino acids: CASSLAGGPNNEQFF.

This clone has only a few counts. The rearrangement links TRBV18 to TRBJ2-7; a possible D gene is TRBD1 (6 bases). Germline CDR1 and CDR2: KGHSH and LQKENI. The CDR3 consists of 14 residues. Trimming removed 2 bases from V and 3 bases from J, with 11 bases in between. The CDR3 DNA reads TGTGCCAGCTCACCATTGGGGACAAACTACGAGCAGTACTTC. This sequence encodes CASSPLGTNYEQYF.

The chain links TRBV2 to TRBJ1-1, with a tentative D call TRBD1 (5 bases). The CDR3 consists of 13 residues. V lost 7 bases, J lost 3 bases, and 12 bases lay in between. Germline-derived CDR1 and CDR2 are SNHLY and FYNNEI. The CDR3 loop is CASKGKWDTEAFF. CDR3 in DNA: TGTGCCAGCAAGGGGAAGTGGGACACTGAAGCTTTCTTT. Full variable domain (rest looked up from reference TRBV2 and TRBJ1-1): EPEVTQTPSHQVTQMGQEVILRCVPISNHLYFYWYRQILGQKVEFLVSFYNNEISEKSEIFDDQFSVERPDGSNFTLKIRSTKLEDSAMYFCASKGKWDTEAFFGQGTRLTVV.

The CDR3 protein is CASSQVPNRGYTF. The CDR3 DNA sequence: TGCGCCAGCAGCCAAGTGCCTAATCGGGGCTACACCTTC. This chain connects TRBV4-1 to TRBJ1-2; D unclear. The CDR3 loop spans 13 amino acids. V shed 1 base and J shed 8 bases, with 11 bases lying between them. CDR1 is MGHRA, CDR2 YSYEKL, per germline.

The V gene is TRBV5-5, the J gene TRBJ1-4; no clear D. The CDR3 spans 15 residues. The V and J ends lost 2 bases and 8 bases respectively, with 16 bases between them. Germline values: CDR1 SGHKS, CDR2 YYEKEE (reference sequence). This CDR3 reads CASSFSASMEEKLFF. In DNA, the CDR3 is TGTGCCAGCAGCTTTTCAGCGAGCATGGAGGAAAAACTGTTTTTT.

This clone was counted a single time. The chain recombines TRBV6-1 with TRBJ1-6; perhaps TRBD1 as D (6 bases). The CDR3 contains 17 residues. From germline, CDR1 is MNHNS and CDR2 SASEGT. V shed 0 bases and J shed 3 bases, with 12 bases lying between them. The DNA of the CDR3 is TGTGCCAGCAGTGAAGCTAGGAGAGGGGGCTATAATTCACCCCTCCACTTT. Translating it yields CASSEARRGGYNSPLHF.

The genes are TRBV19 and TRBJ1-5; the match to TRBD1 covers 9 bases. The CDR3 spans 13 residues. Germline V gene sequence: CDR1 LNHDA, CDR2 SQIVND (reference sequence). After removal of 8 bases from V and 4 bases from J, the junction contained 3 bases not matched to a gene. The CDR3 DNA reads as TGTGCCAGTGCGGGGACAGGGAATCAGCCCCAGCATTTT. It specifies CASAGTGNQPQHF.

J is TRBJ2-3 and V is TRBV11-2, with 9 bases aligning to TRBD2. The germline gives CDR1 SGHAT, CDR2 FQNNGV. The CDR3 is made up of 14 amino acids. Unmatched junction bases numbered 3, after V lost 7 bases and J lost 1 base. The CDR3 loop reads CASTASGGTDTQYF. The CDR3 nucleotides are TGTGCCAGCACGGCTAGCGGGGGCACAGATACGCAGTATTTT.

The V and J genes are TRBV19 and TRBJ1-3; tentatively, D is TRBD1 (6 bases). This CDR3 spans 17 amino acids. Germline V gene data show CDR1 as LNHDA and CDR2 as SQIVND (reference sequence). V dropped 5 bases and J dropped 0 bases, with 17 bases sitting between them. The DNA of the CDR3 is TGTGCCAGTAGTTCGAGACAGGCGGCGTCCTCTGGAAACACCATATATTTT. Translating gives CASSSRQAASSGNTIYF.

CDR3 nucleotides: TGTGCCAGCAGCTTAGGGCCTAACTATGGCTACACCTTC. Its translation is CASSLGPNYGYTF. This chain joins TRBV7-9 and TRBJ1-2; D remains ambiguous. Per the germline V gene, CDR1 is SEHNR and CDR2 is FQNEAQ (reference sequence). V lost 1 base, J lost 0 bases, and 3 bases lay in between. The CDR3 covers 13 residues.

The chain joins TRBV19 to TRBJ1-4, with a tentative D call TRBD1 (6 bases). Germline lookup yields CDR1 LNHDA and CDR2 SQIVND (reference sequence). Trimming shortened V by 4 bases and J by 3 bases, and 18 bases separated the two germline ends. The CDR3 loop spans 17 amino acids. In DNA, the CDR3 is TGTGCCAGTAGTAGTTTCCCACAGGGTCGGGCTAATGAAAAACTGTTTTTT. This codes for CASSSFPQGRANEKLFF.